Shown below are 23 T cell receptor beta chains from a single sample sequenced in a study of human thymus T cells. Here immunoSEQ multiplex PCR was the method, and the copy in TCRdb shows in-frame clones only, minus some. Of about 46,000 clones detected, 85% to 95% appear once; the ten largest clones hold 0.15% to 0.2%. Sequences were obtained from blood. The receptors originated from a girl less than two years old with a congenital heart defect but otherwise immunologically healthy.

The sample holds a few counts of this clone. The chain combines TRBV28 with TRBJ2-4; no clear D. Germline values: CDR1 MDHEN, CDR2 SYDVKM. This CDR3 is 16 amino acids long. The germline V and J ends were trimmed by 6 bases and 13 bases, with 28 bases remaining between them. The CDR3 DNA is TGTGCCAGCAGCCTCTTTGGTGGGTCCCGGTTGATGATCCAGTACTTC. This gives the protein CASSLFGGSRLMIQYF.

The V and J genes are TRBV14 and TRBJ2-1; 7 bases fit TRBD2. The CDR3 sequence is 14 residues long. Trimming cost V 1 base and J 6 bases; bases outside gene matches: 3. Germline V gene data show CDR1 as SGHDN and CDR2 as FVKESK. CDR3 amino acids: CASSQVWGGNEQFF. The CDR3 DNA sequence: TGTGCCAGCAGCCAAGTTTGGGGGGGCAATGAGCAGTTCTTC.

This clone was recorded a few times. The chain combines TRBV10-3 with TRBJ1-1, with D possibly being TRBD1 (6 bases). Trimming cost V 10 bases and J 5 bases, with 17 bases left between them. Germline CDR1 ENHRY, CDR2 SYGVKD. The CDR3 is made up of 13 amino acids. Here the CDR3 DNA reads TGTGCCACGACAGGTAACCTGAGGACTGAAGCTTTCTTT. This sequence encodes CATTGNLRTEAFF.

The CDR3 region has the DNA TGTGCCAGCAGTTACTCGACAGTGTATAGCAATCAGCCCCAGCATTTT. Its protein is CASSYSTVYSNQPQHF. The chain has TRBV6-5 and TRBJ1-5, with D perhaps matching TRBD1 (5 bases). The CDR3 runs to 16 residues. V shed 0 bases and J shed 0 bases, with 9 bases lying between them. Germline CDR1 is MNHEY and CDR2 is SVGAGI.

The chain uses TRBV4-3 and TRBJ2-3; 9 nucleotides match TRBD2. Germline CDR1 is LGHNA and CDR2 is YSLEER. This CDR3 has 17 residues. The ends lost 0 bases at V and 10 bases at J; junction bases unmatched: 14. For the CDR3, the DNA is TGCGCCAGCAGCCAAGATTTCGGCACTAGCGGGTCCCTAGCGCAGTATTTT. Protein: CASSQDFGTSGSLAQYF.

The rearrangement uses TRBV28 and TRBJ1-2, with 7 bases lining up with TRBD1. The V and J ends lost 6 bases and 8 bases, in that order; junction bases with no gene match: 9. This CDR3 comprises 13 residues. Germline V CDR1 and CDR2: MDHEN, SYDVKM. The CDR3 protein is CASRGGQASGYTF. In nucleotides, the CDR3 is TGTGCCAGCAGAGGGGGCCAGGCCTCCGGCTACACCTTC.

The rearrangement links TRBV1 to TRBJ2-7; TRBD2, the table's D call, lacks a check against the DNA. TRBV1 is tagged as a pseudogene. This CDR3 is 17 amino acids long. CDR3 amino acids: CTSSPALAGVPPYEQYF. The CDR3 DNA follows: TGCACCAGCAGCCCCGCGCTAGCGGGAGTCCCGCCCTACGAGCAGTACTTC.

The chain has TRBV10-3 and TRBJ2-7, with 8 positions matching TRBD1. CDR3 length equals 14 residues. CDR1 and CDR2 (germline): ENHRY, SYGVKD. The trim removed 2 bases at V and 5 bases at J, leaving 5 bases unmatched. CDR3 DNA: TGTGCCATCAGTGAGGAGGACAGGGACCACGAGCAGTACTTC. Its protein product is CAISEEDRDHEQYF.

The V gene is TRBV11-3, the J gene TRBJ2-7, with D perhaps matching TRBD1 (7 bases). Trimming pared 3 bases from V and 3 bases from J, leaving 18 bases between. Germline-derived CDR1 and CDR2 are SGHNT and YENEEA. This CDR3 comprises 16 residues. For the CDR3, the DNA is TGTGCCAGCAGCTTGGGGGGACAGCTCGGAAACTACGAGCAGTACTTC. The encoded protein is CASSLGGQLGNYEQYF.

The chain employs TRBV28 and TRBJ1-2; TRBD1 matches at 10 bases. The CDR3 consists of 14 residues. Germline V CDR1 and CDR2: MDHEN, SYDVKM. V lost 5 bases and J lost 8; bases outside the gene matches: 8. DNA for the CDR3: TGTGCCAGCAGTCTTGGGACAGGGGTGAGGGGCTACACCTTC. Protein product: CASSLGTGVRGYTF.

This chain links TRBV6-5 with TRBJ1-2; D gene ambiguous. The CDR3 has 15 residues. V was clipped by 0 bases and J by 6 bases, with 14 bases between them. The V gene's germline CDR1 is MNHEY and CDR2 SVGAGI. In nucleotides, the CDR3 is TGTGCCAGCAGTTACTCGAGATCCAGGTTCGATGGCTACACCTTC. Its translation: CASSYSRSRFDGYTF.

V gene TRBV19 combines with J gene TRBJ1-4, with 8 positions matching TRBD1. In germline, CDR1 is LNHDA, CDR2 SQIVND (reference sequence). The CDR3 runs to 14 residues. V was clipped by 6 bases and J by 8 bases; unmatched bases: 8. The CDR3 bases are TGTGCCAGTAGGGGACCGGGACAGGCGGAAAAACTGTTTTTT. It is translated as CASRGPGQAEKLFF. The variable domain in full, completed from reference TRBV19 and TRBJ1-4, reads DGGITQSPKYLFRKEGQNVTLSCEQNLNHDAMYWYRQDPGQGLRLIYYSQIVNDFQKGDIAEGYSVSREKKESFPLTVTSAQKNPTAFYLCASRGPGQAEKLFFGSGTQLSVL.

The chain has TRBV6-5 and TRBJ1-2; D perhaps matches TRBD1 (5 bases). V was cut by 5 bases and J by 4 bases, with 14 bases left in between. The CDR3 is 14 amino acids. CDR1 and CDR2 (germline): MNHEY, SVGAGI. The CDR3 bases are TGTGCCAGCAGTAGAGGGGCGAGCCTCTATGGCTACACCTTC. Its protein is CASSRGASLYGYTF.

This chain links TRBV2 with TRBJ2-6, with 7 positions matching TRBD1. Per germline, CDR1 SNHLY and CDR2 FYNNEI. V gave up 7 bases and J gave up 2 bases; unmatched junction bases: 17. CDR3 length equals 19 residues. CDR3 nucleotide sequence: TGTGCCAGCATGATGGACAGGAGGTATAAACTTACTGGGGCCAACGTCCTGACTTTC. Translated, it gives CASMMDRRYKLTGANVLTF.

J is TRBJ2-2 and V is TRBV4-1; 8 nucleotides align to TRBD2. The V gene's germline CDR1 is MGHRA and CDR2 YSYEKL. The CDR3 has 16 amino acids. Trimming cost V 0 bases and J 5 bases; bases outside gene matches: 5. CDR3 protein: CASSQEHGGETGELFF. The CDR3 DNA follows: TGCGCCAGCAGCCAAGAACACGGGGGGGAGACCGGGGAGCTGTTTTTT.

V gene TRBV11-2 combines with J gene TRBJ1-2, with D uncertain. Per germline, CDR1 SGHAT and CDR2 FQNNGV. V lost 0 bases, J lost 3 bases, and 8 bases lay in between. The CDR3 covers 14 residues. CDR3: CASSLDVRDYGYTF. CDR3 DNA sequence: TGTGCCAGCAGCTTAGATGTGAGGGACTATGGCTACACCTTC. Complete variable domain (other parts from reference TRBV11-2 and TRBJ1-2): EAGVAQSPRYKIIEKRQSVAFWCNPISGHATLYWYQQILGQGPKLLIQFQNNGVVDDSQLPKDRFSAERLKGVDSTLKIQPAKLEDSAVYLCASSLDVRDYGYTFGSGTRLTVV.

The chain joins TRBV19 to TRBJ2-3; D call uncertain. CDR1 and CDR2 (germline): LNHDA, SQIVND (reference sequence). V was shortened by 3 bases and J by 2 bases, with 18 bases between the two germline ends. The CDR3 is 17 residues long. The CDR3 bases are TGTGCCAGTAGTATCCTCCTCCTAGAGTTCTTCACAGATACGCAGTATTTT. Protein: CASSILLLEFFTDTQYF.

This clone was observed a single time. The rearrangement joins TRBV9 to TRBJ2-5, with TRBD1 as a possible D gene (6 bases). The CDR3 extends over 14 amino acids. Germline V lookup: CDR1 SGDLS, CDR2 YYNGEE. V lost 5 bases and J 5 bases, leaving 16 bases between the germline ends. The CDR3 reads CASRVPYREETQYF. In DNA form, the CDR3 reads TGTGCCAGCAGGGTACCCTACAGGGAGGAGACCCAGTACTTC.

The table lists this clone with a count of one. The rearrangement links TRBV9 to TRBJ1-1; 8 nucleotides agree with TRBD1. This CDR3 is 13 amino acids long. J was trimmed by 7 bases and V by 3 bases; bases with no gene match: 5. Germline values: CDR1 SGDLS, CDR2 YYNGEE. The CDR3 sequence is CASSAGGAGEAFF. In DNA, the CDR3 is TGTGCCAGCAGCGCAGGGGGCGCGGGTGAAGCTTTCTTT.

This rearrangement joins TRBV5-6 to TRBJ2-3; D possibly corresponds to TRBD2 (6 bases). Germline V lookup: CDR1 SGHDT, CDR2 YYEEEE. Trimming removed 1 base at V and 0 bases at J, with 12 bases between. This CDR3 is built from 16 residues. The chain's CDR3 is CASSLKLALSTDTQYF. CDR3 in DNA: TGTGCCAGCAGCTTGAAACTAGCACTCAGCACAGATACGCAGTATTTT.

The chain is built from TRBV27 and TRBJ2-2; no clear D gene. V was trimmed by 6 bases and J by 4 bases, leaving 6 bases between them. CDR1 and CDR2 from the germline V gene are MNHEY and SMNVEV (reference sequence). This CDR3 has 12 amino acids. The CDR3 loop reads CASSQLTGELFF. In nucleotides, the CDR3 is TGTGCCAGCAGCCAACTCACCGGGGAGCTGTTTTTT.

The chain uses TRBV7-2 and TRBJ2-2; 8 bases line up with TRBD1. This CDR3 contains 16 residues. Looked up from germline, CDR1 is SGHTA and CDR2 is FQGNSA. The trim removed 5 bases at V and 1 base at J, leaving 6 bases unmatched. CDR3 residues: CASSPQGGVNTGELFF. CDR3 coding DNA: TGTGCCAGCAGCCCACAGGGGGGCGTGAACACCGGGGAGCTGTTTTTT.

The V and J genes are TRBV19 and TRBJ2-7; D not resolved. The CDR3 sequence is 15 residues long. In germline, CDR1 is LNHDA, CDR2 SQIVND (reference sequence). The ends were cut back, 10 bases at V and 0 bases at J, with 19 bases in the middle. The CDR3 coding sequence is TGTGCCACCAGGTCGGGCCCTAGTGGCTCCTACGAGCAGTACTTC. Encoded protein: CATRSGPSGSYEQYF.